Shown below are 6 T cell receptor beta chains from a single sample sequenced in a study of cytomegalovirus exposure and HLA in healthy donors. The PCR used 60 Vbeta and 13 Jbeta primers. Only in-frame clones appear in the TCRdb table, and some are missing; sequencing was by immunoSEQ multiplex PCR. The data contain 120,000 or so clones, around 73% of them singletons. Specimen: PBMCs. These receptors originate from a man younger than 40 in good health and CMV-seropositive.

The chain combines TRBV5-4 with TRBJ2-7; TRBD1 agrees at 9 bases. V was pared by 4 bases and J by 5 bases, with 4 bases of the junction left unmatched. The CDR3 contains 13 residues. Germline V gene lookup returns CDR1 SGHNT and CDR2 YYREEE (reference sequence). CDR3 loop: CASSKTGGHEQYF. As DNA, the CDR3 is TGTGCCAGCAGCAAGACAGGGGGGCACGAGCAGTACTTC.

The chain combines TRBV10-1 with TRBJ2-4; perhaps TRBD2 as D (5 bases). CDR1 WNHNN and CDR2 SYGVQD come from the germline V gene (reference sequence). V lost 0 bases, J lost 0 bases, and 18 bases lay in between. The CDR3 extends over 19 amino acids. CDR3 sequence (DNA): TGCGCCAGCAGTGAGTCTAGGCGGACTTCGGTTATAGCCAAAAACATTCAGTACTTC. The encoded protein is CASSESRRTSVIAKNIQYF.

This clone was detected a few times. The V call is TRBV7-2, the J call TRBJ2-1; 8 bases align to TRBD2. This CDR3 contains 17 residues. From germline, CDR1 is SGHTA and CDR2 FQGNSA. The V segment lost 1 base and the J segment 4 bases; nucleotides outside the gene matches: 9. This CDR3 reads CASSLGLTGGPYNEQFF. The CDR3 DNA is TGTGCCAGCAGCTTAGGGTTAACGGGAGGGCCGTACAATGAGCAGTTCTTC.

The chain has TRBV19 and TRBJ2-3; 9 nucleotides agree with TRBD2. The CDR3 runs to 15 residues. V was pared by 4 bases and J by 6 bases, with 8 bases of the junction left unmatched. CDR1 is LNHDA and CDR2 is SQIVND in the germline V gene (reference sequence). Here the CDR3 reads CASSRSSGSSDTQYF. The CDR3 DNA sequence: TGTGCCAGTAGTAGGAGTAGCGGGAGTTCGGATACGCAGTATTTT.

The table lists this clone with many counts. The J gene is TRBJ2-1, the V gene TRBV11-2; TRBD2 matches at 14 bases. Germline CDR1 and CDR2: SGHAT and FQNNGV. V lost 5 bases, J lost 7 bases, and 10 bases stayed unmatched. The CDR3 is 17 amino acids. CDR3 region: CASSIARTSGRLNEQFF. The CDR3 coding sequence is TGTGCCAGCAGCATTGCCCGGACTAGCGGGAGGTTGAATGAGCAGTTCTTC.

V usage is TRBV6-1 and J usage is TRBJ1-2; D call uncertain. This CDR3 has 14 amino acids. V dropped 3 bases and J dropped 7 bases, with 15 bases sitting between them. Germline V gene data show CDR1 as MNHNS and CDR2 as SASEGT. The CDR3 DNA is TGTGCCAGCAGTGACTGGGCAGCCCGGGGTGGCTACACCTTC. Its translation is CASSDWAARGGYTF.